This TCR beta chain stems from a study of shared clonotypes between healthy human individuals. In the study overall: Per donor, CD8 memory used one plate, CD8 naive used two, CD4 memory used three and CD4 naive used three.

CDR3 size: 11 residues. V was pared by 4 bases and J by 5 bases, with 6 bases between. The germline CDR1 and CDR2 sequences are MDHEN and SYDVKM. For sorted subsets, 150 to 200 ng DNA per replicate equaled some 27,000 T cell genomes. As handled by the study authors: As immunoSEQ supplied junction-only sequences (without quality scores), filtering differed. Assay used: immunoSEQ multiplex PCR; TCRdb lists only in-frame clones, some missing. V, J and clone size reflect that table, while D and trimming were determined from the DNA. This table has about 1 million clones, around 76% appearing once. The chain links TRBV28 to TRBJ2-7; D is uncertain. The specimen was memory CD4+ T cells sorted from blood. The subset denotes: CD45RA-negative fraction. The TCR sequence derives from a man between 18 and 29 years old in good health. CDR3 bases: TGTGCCAGCAGTTCCCGGGACGAGCAGTACTTC. Residues: CASSSRDEQYF.